A selection of T cell receptor beta chains follows, all from one sample in a study of cytotoxic CD8 clonotypes in ibrutinib-treated CLL. Libraries were prepared by immunoSEQ multiplex PCR; TCRdb keeps only in-frame clonotypes and omits some of them. This sample has over 150,000 clones; approximately 72% occur once, and the top ten carry roughly an eighth. The specimen was PBMCs, collected after 24 months of ibrutinib treatment. All receptors derive from a human donor with chronic lymphocytic leukemia. Each CDR3 is given with its conserved first and last residue. Size is stated for part of the rows, as once, few or many counts, or as a class when the clone is expanded.

V	size	J	CDR3
TRBV18	.	TRBJ2-3	CASSPVLTDTQYF
TRBV6-5	.	TRBJ1-4	CASLPKGTGNEKLFF
TRBV2	few	TRBJ1-5	CASSRTAEPQHF
TRBV7-2	.	TRBJ1-2	CASSLAWNYGYTF
TRBV5-1	.	TRBJ2-5	CASSSRSSRFSETQYF
TRBV5-1	.	TRBJ2-2	CASSLGQGAANTGELFF
TRBV5-6	.	TRBJ1-1	CASSRGRMNTEAFF
TRBV27	.	TRBJ1-5	CASSSTGINQPQHF
TRBV5-1	.	TRBJ2-7	CASSLRDRVGEQYF
TRBV18	.	TRBJ1-2	CASSSSGGYGYTF
TRBV5-1	.	TRBJ1-1	CASSLEAGGTEAFF
TRBV9	few	TRBJ2-2	CASSKEGSGYNTGELFF
TRBV15	.	TRBJ1-5	CATSRDHGPQHF
TRBV2	.	TRBJ2-5	CASSSETQYF
TRBV18	few	TRBJ1-2	CASSPGQGLFGGYTF
TRBV5-4	.	TRBJ2-2	CASSSGTGGELFF
TRBV5-1	once	TRBJ2-7	CASSLTSRNYEQYF
TRBV11-3	once	TRBJ2-1	CASSPGGYNEQFF
TRBV28	.	TRBJ2-5	CASYKRTGGQETQYF
TRBV5-4	.	TRBJ2-1	CASSFSISYNEQFF
TRBV25-1	.	TRBJ2-1	CASMALFYNEQFF
TRBV7-9	few	TRBJ2-1	CASSLRYVAGRKYNEQFF
TRBV6-4	.	TRBJ1-2	CASNTGYTF
TRBV30	.	TRBJ1-5	CAWSPGPRKNSNQPQHF
TRBV7-8	.	TRBJ1-1	CASKRDKNTEAFF
TRBV7-9	once	TRBJ1-1	CASSLRLGGSTEAFF
TRBV15	.	TRBJ2-3	CATSRTGGRTDTQYF
TRBV7-3	.	TRBJ2-7	CASSLIGSGTYEQYF
TRBV5-4	.	TRBJ2-3	CASSQGRTSTDTQYF
TRBV18	.	TRBJ2-5	CASSPSMDFQETQYF
TRBV30	.	TRBJ2-1	CAWSVTSSYNEQFF
TRBV4-2	few	TRBJ2-7	CASSQDWASGSIAYEQYF
TRBV14	few	TRBJ1-1	CASSQLETTEAFF
TRBV15	once	TRBJ2-5	CATSRGRTEEETQYF
TRBV5-1	.	TRBJ2-7	CASSFSTGASYEQYF
TRBV10-2	.	TRBJ2-7	CASSEPLNEQYF
TRBV10-3	once	TRBJ2-1	CATLAGGWDEQFF
TRBV5-4	.	TRBJ2-7	CASSRGSRDYEQYF
TRBV5-6	.	TRBJ2-3	CASSLIAGGNTDTQYF
TRBV10-1	.	TRBJ2-7	CASSPGQAYEQYF
TRBV16	.	TRBJ1-2	CASSRLQRTGGGYTF
TRBV5-6	.	TRBJ2-7	CASSLLGSDEQYF
TRBV15	once	TRBJ2-3	CATSMARGQRDTQYF
TRBV7-2	.	TRBJ2-7	CASSPRSFSYEQYF
TRBV19	.	TRBJ1-1	CASSIRQPNTEAFF
TRBV30	.	TRBJ1-2	CAWRLEGGGYTF
TRBV9	.	TRBJ2-7	CASSVGAEQYF
TRBV9	.	TRBJ1-5	CASSASQGAAQPQHF
TRBV5-1	.	TRBJ1-2	CASSLTGSGYTF
TRBV11-2	.	TRBJ2-2	CASIRGGALHTGELFF